This T cell receptor beta chain was retrieved from a study of T cells in Graves' hyperthyroidism and ophthalmopathy. RNA transcripts served as the template for amplifying TCR beta CDR3 regions. Initially, a first-round RT-PCR of the TCR CDR3 employed the HTBI primer set. In TCRdb, the multiplex PCR reads were re-called with MiXCR into one record per CDR3 protein. Among 330,000 or so distinct CDR3 sequences listed, approximately 19% were seen once. V dropped 2 bases and J dropped 6; count of bases not matched to a gene: 3. The CDR3 is 14 amino acids. The V and J genes are TRBV12-3 or TRBV12-4 and TRBJ2-2; 7 bases line up with TRBD1. The sample comprised blood. The clonotype comes from a man aged 50 to 59 with Graves' ophthalmopathy. CDR3 sequence reads: CASSLKTGPGELFF. DNA of the CDR3: TGTGCCAGCAGTTTAAAGACAGGGCCCGGGGAGCTGTTTTTT.